Presented here are 3 T cell receptor beta chains from one specimen sequenced in a study of shared clonotypes between healthy human individuals. Measured with immunoSEQ multiplex PCR; TCRdb has only the in-frame clones, and not every one. The table lists 2 million to 2.5 million clones, about 92% of them singletons. Material: naive CD4+ T cells from PBMCs. Subset specified: CD45RA+ positively selected. The source is a man younger than 35 in good health. Some clones in this sample may be carry-over from other donors' samples.

The V gene is TRBV9, the J gene TRBJ2-3; 8 bases agree with TRBD2. This CDR3 contains 18 residues. Per germline, CDR1 SGDLS and CDR2 YYNGEE. The junction had 15 bases not matched to a gene; V was cut back by 4 bases and J by 2 bases. Here the CDR3 DNA reads TGTGCCAGCAGCCCCAATACCTATCGGGAGGGGTACACAGATACGCAGTATTTT. Translation: CASSPNTYREGYTDTQYF.

The J gene is TRBJ2-2, the V gene TRBV5-1; 8 bases map to TRBD1. The CDR3 extends over 18 amino acids. V lost 3 bases, J lost 6 bases, and 16 bases stayed unmatched. Germline lookup yields CDR1 SGHRS and CDR2 YFSETQ. The CDR3 bases are TGCGCCAGCAGCTCCCCGATACGGACAGGGTCAAGGTCCGGGGAGCTGTTTTTT. It encodes CASSSPIRTGSRSGELFF. The variable domain in full, with the rest retrieved from reference TRBV5-1 and TRBJ2-2, is KAGVTQTPRYLIKTRGQQVTLSCSPISGHRSVSWYQQTPGQGLQFLFEYFSETQRNKGNFPGRFSGRQFSNSRSEMNVSTLELGDSALYLCASSSPIRTGSRSGELFFGEGSRLTVL.

This chain links TRBV5-4 with TRBJ2-3, with 8 positions matching TRBD2. CDR1 and CDR2 from the germline V gene are SGHNT and YYREEE (reference sequence). Trimming cost V 4 bases and J 0 bases; bases outside gene matches: 7. The CDR3 contains 16 residues. The CDR3, as DNA: TGTGCCAGCAGCCGTACTAGCGGCCTTAGCACAGATACGCAGTATTTT. The encoded protein is CASSRTSGLSTDTQYF.